These 18 T cell receptor beta chains were sequenced from one sample in a study of Tregs in tolerant kidney transplant recipients. Clones were read by immunoSEQ multiplex PCR, and TCRdb kept only the in-frame ones, dropping some. The table has approximately 60,000 clones, around 82% seen once. The material sequenced was CD4+ T cells from blood. All receptors derive from a human donor in good health.

The V and J genes are TRBV4-3 and TRBJ2-2, with 11 bases matching TRBD1. The CDR3 runs to 18 residues. The ends lost 1 base at V and 6 bases at J; junction bases unmatched: 10. Germline-derived CDR1 and CDR2 are LGHNA and YSLEER. In DNA, the CDR3 is TGCGCCAGCAGCCAAGCTACCTGGACAGGGGGCAGGGCCGGGGAGCTGTTTTTT. Its translation: CASSQATWTGGRAGELFF.

The chain joins TRBV10-3 to TRBJ2-3; a possible D gene is TRBD2 (5 bases). The CDR3 is made up of 19 amino acids. CDR1 and CDR2 from the germline V gene are ENHRY and SYGVKD. V was clipped by 0 bases and J by 1 base, with 20 bases between them. CDR3 nucleotides: TGTGCCATCAGTGAGTCTCCGGAAGCGCCGGGGTATCGCACAGATACGCAGTATTTT. Amino acid sequence: CAISESPEAPGYRTDTQYF.

The rearrangement joins TRBV7-3 to TRBJ2-5, with D perhaps matching TRBD1 (5 bases). The CDR3 covers 14 residues. Trimming cost V 4 bases and J 2 bases, with 11 bases left between them. CDR1 SGHTA and CDR2 FQGTGA come from the germline V gene. CDR3 in amino acids: CASSSSGIQETQYF. Written as DNA, the CDR3 is TGTGCCAGCAGCTCTTCAGGGATTCAAGAGACCCAGTACTTC.

The genes are TRBV10-3 and TRBJ1-4, with D uncertain. Trimming left V 0 bases short and J 0 bases short, with 5 bases between. Germline values: CDR1 ENHRY, CDR2 SYGVKD. This CDR3 contains 15 residues. DNA of the CDR3: TGTGCCATCAGTGAGTCCTTGGCAACTAATGAAAAACTGTTTTTT. It is translated as CAISESLATNEKLFF.

This clone was seen a single time. The rearrangement uses TRBV2 and TRBJ2-7; weak D call: TRBD2 (7 bases). Between the trimmed V and J ends, which lost 6 bases and 5 bases, there was a span of 17 bases. CDR1 and CDR2 from the germline V gene are SNHLY and FYNNEI. This CDR3 has 14 residues. The chain's CDR3 is CASRRGTTSHEQYF. In nucleotides, the CDR3 is TGTGCCAGCAGAAGGGGGACTACCTCGCACGAGCAGTACTTC.

Concerning this clone: A much larger clone lies one base from this, so it may be a read error. The chain couples TRBV6-1 to TRBJ2-7; 12 bases match TRBD2. Per germline, CDR1 MNHNS and CDR2 SASEGT. CDR3 length: 17 residues. The CDR3 spells CASSDIRASGRGYGQYF. DNA of the CDR3: TGTGCCAGCAGTGACATCAGGGCTAGCGGGAGGGGATACGGGCAGTACTTC.

The chain carries TRBV4-2 and TRBJ2-3, with 15 bases aligning to TRBD2. V trimming: 0 bases; J trimming: 3 bases; junction bases outside the gene matches: 10. Per the germline V gene, CDR1 is LGHNA and CDR2 is YNFKEQ. The CDR3 extends over 20 amino acids. The CDR3 DNA reads as TGTGCCAGCAGCCAAGAAGGTTCCTCCGGGACTAGCGGGAGGACAGATACGCAGTATTTT. Translated: CASSQEGSSGTSGRTDTQYF.

The gene calls are TRBV4-2 and TRBJ1-1; weak D call: TRBD1 (5 bases). Trimming took off 0 bases at V and 8 bases at J, with 10 bases between the two ends. CDR3 size: 13 residues. Looked up from germline, CDR1 is LGHNA and CDR2 is YNFKEQ. The CDR3 coding sequence is TGTGCCAGCAGCCAAGATAGGGGTCTCGAAGCTTTCTTT. As protein: CASSQDRGLEAFF.

The chain uses TRBV6-5 and TRBJ2-7; D call uncertain. V gave up 8 bases and J gave up 6 bases, with 14 bases separating them. Germline-derived CDR1 and CDR2 are MNHEY and SVGAGI. CDR3 length: 12 residues. CDR3 DNA: TGTGCCAGCCGACGTTCAATCGCCGAGCAGTACTTC. Amino acid sequence: CASRRSIAEQYF.

This sequence joins TRBV11-2 and TRBJ1-6; D is perhaps TRBD1 (5 bases). This CDR3 is built from 15 residues. Germline loops: CDR1 SGHAT, CDR2 FQNNGV. Trimming took off 8 bases at V and 7 bases at J, with 18 bases between the two ends. The CDR3 DNA sequence: TGTGCCAGCTCCGTGGGAAAGGGGCGCAATTCACCCCTCCACTTT. Its protein is CASSVGKGRNSPLHF.

The chain has TRBV4-3 and TRBJ2-2; 9 nucleotides align to TRBD2. The V segment lost 4 bases and the J segment 4 bases; nucleotides outside the gene matches: 13. The germline CDR1 and CDR2 sequences are LGHNA and YSLEER. CDR3 length: 18 residues. The CDR3 sequence: CASSPGWREGEGTGELFF. The CDR3, as DNA: TGCGCCAGCAGCCCGGGATGGCGGGAGGGCGAGGGCACCGGGGAGCTGTTTTTT.

The V call is TRBV6-1, the J call TRBJ1-1; the D gene is possibly TRBD1 (6 bases). Trimming pared 5 bases from V and 10 bases from J, leaving 11 bases between. This CDR3 has 11 amino acids. The germline V gene has CDR1 MNHNS and CDR2 SASEGT. The CDR3 reads CASSRQDRAFF. The CDR3 DNA reads TGTGCCAGCAGTAGACAGGATAGAGCTTTCTTT.

V is TRBV7-9 and J is TRBJ2-5; 7 positions agree with TRBD1. The CDR3 runs 14 residues. V dropped 1 base and J dropped 4; count of bases not matched to a gene: 3. Germline V gives CDR1 SEHNR, CDR2 FQNEAQ (reference sequence). In DNA, the CDR3 is TGTGCCAGCAGCTTAGTTGAGGGGGCAGAGACCCAGTACTTC. Protein sequence: CASSLVEGAETQYF. The complete variable domain, with remaining parts taken from reference TRBV7-9 and TRBJ2-5, reads DTGVSQNPRHKITKRGQNVTFRCDPISEHNRLYWYRQTLGQGPEFLTYFQNEAQLEKSRLLSDRFSAERPKGSFSTLEIQRTEQGDSAMYLCASSLVEGAETQYFGPGTRLLVL.

The chain couples TRBV10-3 to TRBJ2-1, with D perhaps matching TRBD2 (6 bases). The germline CDR1 and CDR2 sequences are ENHRY and SYGVKD. The CDR3 is 13 residues long. The V end was cut by 6 bases, the J end by 5 bases, with 11 bases between. The CDR3: CAISQGTHNEQFF. The CDR3 DNA is TGTGCCATCAGCCAAGGGACTCACAATGAGCAGTTCTTC.

The chain has TRBV9 and TRBJ1-1; D is undetermined. Germline assignment: CDR1 SGDLS and CDR2 YYNGEE. The V gene lost 1 base and the J gene lost 1 base, with 11 bases spanning the gap. The CDR3 runs to 15 residues. For the CDR3, the DNA is TGTGCCAGCAGCGTACTCTCGACGGAGAACACTGAAGCTTTCTTT. Protein: CASSVLSTENTEAFF.

In its sample, this clone was seen once. The chain combines TRBV6-4 with TRBJ2-3, with TRBD2 identical over 8 bases. There are 15 residues in the CDR3. Germline CDR1 MRHNA, CDR2 SNTAGT. Trimming took 4 bases from V and 0 from J; bases not matched to a gene: 3. Here the CDR3 reads CASSGSSGSTDTQYF. The CDR3, as DNA: TGTGCCAGCAGTGGTTCTAGCGGGAGCACAGATACGCAGTATTTT.

The chain has TRBV5-1 and TRBJ2-2, with a tentative D call TRBD2 (5 bases). The CDR3 runs to 14 residues. The germline V gene has CDR1 SGHRS and CDR2 YFSETQ. Trimming left V 6 bases short and J 6 bases short, with 15 bases between. In DNA, the CDR3 is TGCGCCAGCAAAGACCTAACGGAGGCCGGGGAGCTGTTTTTT. Translated, it gives CASKDLTEAGELFF.

This chain links TRBV18 with TRBJ2-3, with TRBD1 matching over 7 bases. V lost 3 bases to trimming and J lost 3 bases; unmatched junction nucleotides: 6. Germline loops: CDR1 KGHSH, CDR2 LQKENI. The CDR3 loop spans 15 amino acids. CDR3 sequence (DNA): TGTGCCAGCTCACCTGGACAGGAAAGTACAGATACGCAGTATTTT. Residues: CASSPGQESTDTQYF.